One sample yielded the 30 T cell receptor beta chains listed below, sequenced in a study of T cells in Graves' hyperthyroidism and ophthalmopathy (dated by TCRdb to between 2019 and 2020). Libraries were prepared through multiplex PCR. Sequencing instrument: Illumina HiSeq 2000. The TCR beta CDR3 regions were amplified from RNA transcripts. A first-round RT-PCR of the TCR CDR3 used the HTBI primer set with the Qiagen OneStep RT-PCR kit. The public sequencing data were trimmed at Q25 with fastp and processed into clonotypes with MiXCR by TCRdb, which kept only in-frame beta chains. Under each unique CDR3 protein, matching rows form one entry showing the most common genes and DNA. A total of 95,000 to 110,000 distinct CDR3 sequences appear in this sample, less than 55% of them only once. In total, the top ten clones hold under 30% of the sample. The source material was blood. These receptors originate from a man aged 40-50 years with Graves' hyperthyroidism.

This clonotype was recorded many times. V is TRBV10-2 and J is TRBJ1-1; TRBD1 might be the D (6 bases). The CDR3 has 15 amino acids. Trimming removed 2 bases at V and 0 bases at J, with 10 bases between. CDR1 WSHSY and CDR2 SAAADI come from the germline V gene. The CDR3 sequence is CASSEIRQVNTEAFF. The CDR3, as DNA: TGCGCCAGCAGTGAGATCAGACAGGTGAACACTGAAGCTTTCTTT.

In this sample, this clonotype turned up many times. J is TRBJ1-5 and V is TRBV9; D gene uncertain. The CDR3 has 15 amino acids. Germline CDR1 and CDR2: SGDLS and YYNGEE. Trimming left V 0 bases short and J 6 bases short, with 13 bases between. The CDR3 sequence is CASSVGGGFGQPQHF. The CDR3 region has the DNA TGTGCCAGCAGCGTAGGAGGAGGGTTCGGTCAGCCCCAGCATTTT.

This clonotype was found once. The chain links TRBV7-8 to TRBJ1-6; D may be TRBD1 (6 bases). This CDR3 is 17 amino acids long. Trimming pared 0 bases from V and 14 bases from J, leaving 23 bases between. The germline gives CDR1 SGHVS, CDR2 FQNEAQ. The CDR3 is CASSLAGDIAGVSTLHF. DNA of the CDR3: TGTGCCAGCAGCTTAGCGGGGGACATAGCGGGAGTGTCAACCCTCCACTTT.

In regard to this clonotype: This may arise from a read error, as a much more abundant clone is one base away. V and J are TRBV7-6 and TRBJ2-1, with D possibly called TRBD1 or TRBD2 (5 bases each). Germline V CDR1 and CDR2: SGHVS, FNYEAQ. This CDR3 has 15 residues. V lost 4 bases and J lost 7, with 17 bases in between. CDR3 coding DNA: TGTGCCAGCAGCTCGCGACGGGGCCCCATTAATGAGCAGTTCTTC. Translation: CASSSRRGPINEQFF.

To note about this clonotype: The CDR3 ends on some other residue instead of the conserved phenylalanine or tryptophan, so this is likely a read error. This chain uses TRBV9 with TRBJ1-2; D possibly corresponds to TRBD1 (5 bases). Germline lookup yields CDR1 SGDLS and CDR2 YYNGEE. V lost 4 bases, J lost 3 bases, and 13 bases lay in between. The length of the CDR3 is 14 residues. CDR3 in DNA: TGTGCCAGCAGCCTGGGGTGGGGGGACTATGGCTACACCTCC. This codes for CASSLGWGDYGYTS.

V gene TRBV29-1 combines with J gene TRBJ2-1; 13 positions agree with TRBD2. The CDR3 loop spans 12 amino acids. The V segment lost 7 bases and the J segment 9 bases; nucleotides outside the gene matches: 3. The germline V gene has CDR1 SQVTM and CDR2 ANQGSEA. The CDR3 DNA sequence: TGCAGCGGGACTAGCGGGAGTTTTGAGCAGTTCTTC. Protein: CSGTSGSFEQFF.

With respect to this clonotype: Since a much larger clone is just one base distant, this may be a read error. J is TRBJ2-7 and V is TRBV28; D gene unclear. The germline CDR1 and CDR2 sequences are MDHEN and SYDVKM. The CDR3 is 14 residues long. This CDR3 reads CASSSAGLGYEQCF. CDR3 DNA sequence: TGTGCCAGCAGTTCCGCCGGGCTCGGCTACGAGCAGTGCTTC.

The rearrangement joins TRBV5-1 to TRBJ2-3, with 7 nucleotides matching TRBD1. Germline CDR1 is SGHRS and CDR2 is YFSETQ. The length of the CDR3 is 16 residues. J gave up 1 base and V 0 bases, and 5 bases lay outside the gene matches. The CDR3 DNA follows: TGCGCCAGCAGCTTGGGCAGGCAGGGGGGCACAGATACGCAGTATTTT. Protein sequence: CASSLGRQGGTDTQYF.

This clonotype was counted a single time. This chain connects TRBV11-2 to TRBJ2-7; D may be TRBD1 (6 bases). There are 14 residues in the CDR3. The V gene's germline CDR1 is SGHAT and CDR2 FQNNGV. Trimming took off 5 bases at V and 4 bases at J, with 15 bases between the two ends. The CDR3 sequence is CASSLQGQGYEQYF. DNA for the CDR3: TGTGCCAGCAGCCTACAGGGACAAGGGTACGAGCAGTACTTC.

As for this clonotype: Being one base from a much bigger clone, this may be a read error. The CDR3 ends on some other residue instead of the conserved phenylalanine or tryptophan, so this is likely a read error. The chain couples TRBV12-5 to TRBJ1-3; no clear D gene. The CDR3 is 15 amino acids. Trimming pared 5 bases from V and 0 bases from J, leaving 11 bases between. The germline CDR1 and CDR2 sequences are LGHNT and FRNRAP. The CDR3 sequence: CASGTGGRSGNTIYL. DNA for the CDR3: TGTGCTAGTGGTACCGGTGGTCGCTCTGGAAACACCATATATCTT.

The rearrangement links TRBV7-9 to TRBJ1-1; the D gene is possibly TRBD1 (6 bases). Trimming left V 5 bases short and J 0 bases short, with 13 bases between. Germline V gene data show CDR1 as SEHNR and CDR2 as FQNEAQ (reference sequence). This CDR3 contains 15 residues. CDR3 sequence reads: CASSDTGPMNTEAFF. In DNA, the CDR3 is TGTGCCAGCAGCGACACAGGGCCTATGAACACTGAAGCTTTCTTT.

The sample holds many counts of this clonotype. J is TRBJ2-2 and V is TRBV7-9, with a possible D match to TRBD1 (6 bases). CDR1 is SEHNR, CDR2 FQNEAQ, per germline (reference sequence). CDR3 length equals 17 residues. Trimming left V 5 bases short and J 7 bases short, with 23 bases between. The CDR3 sequence: CASSVFYRAVVSGELFF. The DNA for the CDR3 is TGTGCCAGCAGCGTATTCTACAGGGCTGTGGTGAGCGGGGAGCTGTTTTTT.

This chain links TRBV10-3 with TRBJ2-1; D gene ambiguous. The V gene lost 8 bases and the J gene lost 8 bases, with 7 bases spanning the gap. Germline CDR1 is ENHRY and CDR2 is SYGVKD. The CDR3 sequence is 10 residues long. This CDR3 reads CAIGSDEQFF. The DNA of the CDR3 is TGTGCCATCGGCAGCGATGAGCAGTTCTTC.

Notes on this clonotype: A much larger clonotype is one base distant, so this may be a read error. This CDR3 is missing its conserved last phenylalanine or tryptophan, likely due to a read error. The V call is TRBV6-1, the J call TRBJ2-1; maybe TRBD2 (7 bases). This CDR3 has 15 amino acids. The V and J ends lost 3 bases and 4 bases respectively, with 13 bases between them. CDR1 MNHNS and CDR2 SASEGT come from the germline V gene. The CDR3 region is CASSEEQGGYNEQFS. DNA for the CDR3: TGTGCCAGCAGTGAGGAACAGGGAGGGTACAATGAGCAGTTCTCC.

The sample holds many counts of this clonotype. The chain has TRBV5-1 and TRBJ2-7; 9 bases agree with TRBD2. The CDR3 is 16 amino acids. V was clipped by 4 bases and J by 2 bases; unmatched bases: 10. The germline gives CDR1 SGHRS, CDR2 YFSETQ. The CDR3 DNA is TGCGCCAGCAGCAAAACCGTAGCGGGAGCCCCCTACGAGCAGTACTTC. Encoded protein: CASSKTVAGAPYEQYF.

This rearrangement joins TRBV2 to TRBJ2-6, with 16 bases lining up with TRBD2. Germline CDR1 reads SNHLY; CDR2 reads FYNNEI. Trimming took 7 bases from V and 4 from J; bases not matched to a gene: 7. This CDR3 is 18 amino acids long. The CDR3 bases are TGTGCCAGCAAACCGGGACTAGCGGGAGGGCACGGGGCCAACGTCCTGACTTTC. Encoded protein: CASKPGLAGGHGANVLTF.

The chain carries TRBV20-1 and TRBJ2-5; 9 bases match TRBD2. The CDR3 sequence is 14 residues long. Germline CDR1 is DFQATT and CDR2 is SNEGSKA (reference sequence). Losses at the gene ends were 0 bases for V and 7 bases for J; bases not matched to a gene: 6. The CDR3 loop is CSARDRGSGRTQYF. The CDR3 nucleotides are TGCAGTGCTAGAGATCGGGGTAGCGGGAGGACCCAGTACTTC.

About this clonotype itself: Possible read error: a much larger clone is one base away. CDR3: CASSQVGSYEQCF. CDR3 DNA: TGTGCCAGCAGCCAAGTCGGCTCCTACGAGCAGTGCTTC. The chain has TRBV25-1 and TRBJ2-7; the D is unclear. Looked up from germline, CDR1 is MGHDK and CDR2 is SYGVNS. The CDR3 is made up of 13 amino acids.

In this sample, this clonotype turned up many times. V and J are TRBV20-1 and TRBJ2-2, with a possible D match to TRBD2 (5 bases). Between the trimmed V and J ends, which lost 4 bases and 1 base, there was a span of 13 bases. CDR1 is DFQATT, CDR2 SNEGSKA, per germline (reference sequence). The CDR3 spans 15 residues. This CDR3 is CSATHREWNTGELFF. As DNA, the CDR3 is TGCAGTGCTACTCACCGGGAATGGAACACCGGGGAGCTGTTTTTT.

This rearrangement joins TRBV20-1 to TRBJ1-1, with D unresolved. Looked up from germline, CDR1 is DFQATT and CDR2 is SNEGSKA (reference sequence). V lost 3 bases, J lost 3 bases, and 11 bases lay in between. The CDR3 runs 13 residues. The CDR3: CSARGLRDTEAFF. The CDR3 DNA follows: TGCAGTGCTAGGGGTCTCCGGGACACTGAAGCTTTCTTT.

This rearrangement joins TRBV11-2 to TRBJ2-2; tentative D call: TRBD2 (7 bases). The CDR3 loop spans 20 amino acids. The germline V gene has CDR1 SGHAT and CDR2 FQNNGV. Trimming pared 4 bases from V and 1 base from J, leaving 25 bases between. In DNA form, the CDR3 reads TGTGCCAGCAGCTCTCCACGGGCGGGGGCGCCGGATAAGAACACCGGGGAGCTGTTTTTT. This encodes CASSSPRAGAPDKNTGELFF.

This clonotype has at least ten counts. The chain recombines TRBV6-5 with TRBJ2-2; 8 nucleotides line up with TRBD2. Trimming at V came to 1 base and at J to 5 bases, leaving 6 bases not matched to a gene. This CDR3 is built from 16 residues. The germline V gene encodes CDR1 MNHEY and CDR2 SVGAGI. The CDR3 is CASSYFSSGRTGELFF. CDR3 DNA sequence: TGTGCCAGCAGTTACTTCTCTAGCGGGCGGACCGGGGAGCTGTTTTTT.

This clonotype was seen only once. This chain connects TRBV5-1 to TRBJ1-3; D is uncertain. V shed 3 bases and J shed 7 bases, with 8 bases lying between them. The CDR3 contains 12 residues. Germline lookup yields CDR1 SGHRS and CDR2 YFSETQ. CDR3 DNA sequence: TGCGCCAGCAGCTCACAAATGAACACCATATATTTT. It specifies CASSSQMNTIYF. The whole variable domain, remainder taken from reference TRBV5-1 and TRBJ1-3, is KAGVTQTPRYLIKTRGQQVTLSCSPISGHRSVSWYQQTPGQGLQFLFEYFSETQRNKGNFPGRFSGRQFSNSRSEMNVSTLELGDSALYLCASSSQMNTIYFGEGSWLTVV.

This clonotype has a count of ten or more. This chain uses TRBV12-3 or TRBV12-4 with TRBJ2-3; TRBD1 matches at 7 bases. The CDR3 consists of 16 residues. V shed 5 bases and J 0 bases; nucleotides not matched to a gene: 8. The CDR3 DNA reads TGTGCCAGCAGTCCCCAGATGGGACAGAGCACAGATACGCAGTATTTT. It specifies CASSPQMGQSTDTQYF.

The table lists this clonotype with many counts. This chain links TRBV5-1 with TRBJ1-2, with D perhaps matching TRBD1 (5 bases). V dropped 6 bases and J dropped 0 bases, with 12 bases sitting between them. Germline V gives CDR1 SGHRS, CDR2 YFSETQ. CDR3 length: 14 amino acids. CDR3 sequence (DNA): TGCGCCAGCACCTCGGACACCTCTAACTATGGCTACACCTTC. Translating gives CASTSDTSNYGYTF.

The chain carries TRBV29-1 and TRBJ2-3; D perhaps matches TRBD1 (6 bases). CDR1 SQVTM and CDR2 ANQGSEA come from the germline V gene. V was cut by 4 bases and J by 6 bases, with 11 bases left in between. The CDR3 is made up of 12 amino acids. The CDR3 protein is CSVADSADTQYF. CDR3 sequence (DNA): TGCAGCGTTGCGGACAGTGCGGATACGCAGTATTTT.

There are many counts of this clonotype. The DNA for the CDR3 is TGTGCCAGCAGCTTGGGACTAGCGGGGGGCACAGATACGCAGTATTTT. This encodes CASSLGLAGGTDTQYF. The chain has TRBV5-8 and TRBJ2-3; TRBD2 agrees at 12 bases. Germline V gives CDR1 SGHTS, CDR2 YDEGEE. V shed 0 bases and J 1 base; nucleotides not matched to a gene: 0. The CDR3 loop spans 16 amino acids.

This clonotype has ten or more counts. The chain uses TRBV7-2 and TRBJ2-1; 8 bases fit TRBD2. CDR1 SGHTA and CDR2 FQGNSA come from the germline V gene. Losses at the gene ends were 5 bases for V and 5 bases for J; bases not matched to a gene: 5. The CDR3 is made up of 14 amino acids. The CDR3 reads CASSTGLANNEQFF. The CDR3 DNA reads as TGTGCCAGCAGCACAGGACTAGCTAACAATGAGCAGTTCTTC.

This clonotype is termed medium-sized. The chain uses TRBV29-1 and TRBJ2-5; D gene uncertain. The CDR3 contains 13 residues. The V end was cut by 1 base, the J end by 3 bases, with 9 bases between. The germline V gene has CDR1 SQVTM and CDR2 ANQGSEA. CDR3 sequence reads: CSVEVYFEETQYF. The CDR3 DNA is TGCAGCGTTGAAGTATACTTTGAAGAGACCCAGTACTTC.

This clonotype was counted ten times or more. A much bigger clone sits one base away, suggesting this may be a read error. The CDR3 coding sequence is TGCGCCAGCAGCTGGGGCCTCAACACCGGGGAGCTGTTTTTT. Translation gives CASSWGLNTGELFF. The chain recombines TRBV5-1 with TRBJ2-2, with D perhaps matching TRBD1 (5 bases). The CDR3 contains 14 residues. Germline V gene lookup returns CDR1 SGHRS and CDR2 YFSETQ. V was clipped by 3 bases and J by 2 bases, with 8 bases between them.